This T cell receptor (beta chain) was sequenced during a study of blood T cells in healthy people across ages. Germline-derived CDR1 and CDR2 are MNHEY and SVGEGT. V was pared by 5 bases and J by 9 bases, with 18 bases between. The CDR3 contains 14 residues. PCR was performed a second time for roughly 7 to 11 cycles using a sample-barcoded 5' primer and a J-beta primer mix. TCRdb re-analysed the 5' RACE reads in MiXCR, keeping a single row per CDR3 protein. In the table there are under 700,000 distinct CDR3 sequences, 24% of which are singletons. The sample was also reused in another study, on T cells of mothers and their children. From that study: Nobody spotted any persistent microchimeric T cell clones.

This TCR came from a boy between 5 and 17 years old in good health. The chain links TRBV6-2 or TRBV6-3 to TRBJ2-3; perhaps TRBD2 as D (6 bases). The source material was blood. CDR3 region: CASSANSGWGTQYF. CDR3 nucleotide sequence: TGTGCCAGCAGTGCGAATAGCGGCTGGGGAACGCAGTATTTT.